The present T cell receptor beta chain was sequenced within a study of blood T cell repertoires in COVID-19 (dated by TCRdb to the early 2020s). About the investigation overall: The collaborator samples originated in the United States, Italy and Spain and spanned the acute and convalescent phases of COVID-19. Samples were obtained from the ongoing ImmuneRACE study (first 160 participants) and from 1,254 subjects provided by 6 global collaborators. The repertoires were released in a freely available public database intended as a resource for research on the immune response to SARS-CoV-2. A de-identified subject ID, COVID-19 status, age in years and sex were almost always included in the sample metadata. Deeply sampled blood TCRbeta repertoires from subjects exposed to, actively infected with, or recovered from COVID-19 were included in the dataset. Where available, HLA class I and class II types were obtained from metadata supplied by the sample provider rather than from assay-based typing. The prospective study material was composed of cDNA or gDNA derived from T cells, B-cell-depleted T cells, or PBMCs. Overall study results and their limits: The quantity of clinical and demographic metadata differed by source and by participant and was supplied without curation.

TCRbeta CDR3 regions were amplified from genomic DNA by means of the immunoSEQ Assay, a bias-controlled multiplex PCR. Per the source publication's procedure: Within the assay, amplification of reference gene primers was used to estimate how many nucleated cells each sample contained. Sequence reads were collapsed and filtered to measure the absolute abundance of every unique TCRbeta CDR3 rearrangement. For each sample, productive Simpson clonality was calculated as the square root of Simpson's diversity index over productive rearrangements. Here the immuneACCESS table is served through TCRdb, limited to in-frame sequences with V and J called. Missing clones are a known gap in these copies; in checked studies unresolved V genes cover under half, and the rest lacks a known reason. V and J calls and clone size are as listed in that table; D and trimming were resolved from the DNA. A total of roughly 100,000 clones appear in this sample, 70% to 90% of them only once. Around 2.1% of the sample is held by the ten biggest clonotypes.

At one collaborating source in Seattle, patients were enrolled during active infection and were followed longitudinally through the course of disease. Collaborating institutions collected whole blood in K2EDTA tubes following their own protocols. For TCRbeta analysis, collaborators shipped samples as frozen whole blood, isolated PBMCs, or DNA extracted from either of those sample types. This clone was seen once. Its antigen has not been determined. No quality values exist for individual bases; no much larger clone is one base distant. There are 16 amino acids in the CDR3, from cysteine to phenylalanine inclusive. Solely the CDR3 DNA is kept, with 48 bases framed from the first base. CDR1 and CDR2, per the germline V gene, are SNHLY and FYNNEI. Trimming takes 2 bases from V and 9 bases from J, and the germline ends sit 23 bases apart.

The sample consisted of peripheral blood. Here the chain combines TRBV2 and TRBJ2-7; the D gene is possibly TRBD2, with 5 bases matching. The TCR sequence derives from a man aged 50 or older with COVID-19, enrolled during active disease. CDR3 region: CASSERRQERHRGQYF. The DNA sequence reads TGTGCCAGCAGTGAAAGGCGGCAGGAGAGGCATCGGGGGCAGTACTTC.